The entry below gives a single T cell receptor (beta chain) sequence along with its context. Its antigen is unidentified. RNA was extracted from bulk tissue without any cell sorting. TCRbeta libraries were built with three rounds of nested PCR, modified from ARM-PCR. Each CDR3 protein is one row after TCRdb ran MiXCR on the multiplex PCR reads. The data contain 81,000 or so distinct CDR3 sequences, 75% to 90% of them singletons. This entry comes from a study of tumor and adjacent non-tumor tissue in lung cancer. Study in general: Histology: about twelve adenocarcinoma, a couple of squamous cell carcinoma, 1 small cell lung cancer. General study results and limits: TCR diversity was significantly greater in tumor than normal lung tissue. Tumor TCR diversity, when higher, was linked to shorter survival.

Trimming left V 7 bases short and J 7 bases short, with 17 bases between. This CDR3 comprises 14 residues. CDR1 is ENHRY and CDR2 is SYGVKD in the germline V gene. The TCR sequence derives from a woman between 50 and 59 years old with non-small cell lung cancer. The chain recombines TRBV10-3 with TRBJ2-1; D uncertain. The sample consisted of lung tumor tissue. Here the CDR3 DNA reads TGTGCCATCAACGCGGAAGGGCACACGAATGAGCAGTTCTTC. Translating gives CAINAEGHTNEQFF.